Listed below are T cell receptor beta chains from one sample, sequenced in a study of blood T cell repertoires in COVID-19. Profiled with immunoSEQ multiplex PCR; TCRdb holds only in-frame clones, not every one. This sample has 320,000 or so clones; 75% to 90% occur once, and the top ten carry under 2%. The sequencing input was PBMCs or T cells enriched from blood (not recorded which). The receptors derive from a woman in her thirties who had been exposed to COVID-19. CDR3s include the opening cysteine and the closing phenylalanine or tryptophan. D genes are given only for firm matches. Expanded clones are given a class, and other clones once, few, many or no size at all.

j_call v_call d_call clone_size cdr3_aa cdr3_nt
TRBJ2-7 TRBV5-1 NA NA CASSLDRAEQYF TGCGCCAGCAGCTTGGACCGAGCCGAGCAGTACTTC
TRBJ1-6 TRBV4-3 NA NA CASSQEGIGGRTPLHF TGCGCCAGCAGCCAAGAAGGAATCGGGGGAAGGACACCCCTCCACTTT
TRBJ2-7 TRBV6-6 TRBD2 NA CASSRTSGGAPYEQYF TGTGCCAGCAGTCGGACTAGCGGGGGGGCCCCCTACGAGCAGTACTTC
TRBJ1-2 TRBV6-1 NA NA CASTEGTESYGYTF TGTGCCAGCACTGAAGGAACAGAGAGCTATGGCTACACCTTC
TRBJ1-1 TRBV5-1 TRBD1 NA CASSPGQGAFFSEAFF TGCGCCAGCAGCCCGGGACAGGGGGCATTTTTTTCTGAAGCTTTCTTT
TRBJ2-1 TRBV12-2 NA NA CASRPQLAGVHNEQFF TGTGCAAGTCGCCCTCAACTAGCGGGAGTTCATAATGAGCAGTTCTTC
TRBJ2-3 TRBV2 TRBD1 NA CASSRTGSTDTQYF TGTGCCAGCAGTCGGACAGGGAGCACAGATACGCAGTATTTT
TRBJ2-7 TRBV28 NA NA CASSLMGQTLLSYEQYF TGTGCCAGCAGTTTGATGGGACAAACCCTCCTCTCCTACGAGCAGTACTTC
TRBJ2-1 TRBV10-3 TRBD2 NA CAISDSGTSGMLYNEQFF TGTGCCATCAGTGACTCCGGGACTAGCGGGATGTTATATAATGAGCAGTTCTTC
TRBJ1-2 TRBV28 NA few CASSLREYGYTF TGTGCCAGCAGTTTACGGGAGTACGGCTACACCTTC
TRBJ1-2 TRBV29-1 TRBD1 NA CSVETGIGYTF TGCAGCGTTGAGACAGGGATCGGCTACACCTTC
TRBJ2-3 TRBV28 TRBD2 NA CASSRTSGTTSTDTQYF TGTGCCAGCAGTCGGACTAGCGGGACTACTAGCACAGATACGCAGTATTTT
TRBJ1-5 TRBV6-1 NA NA CASSELDRLNQPQHF TGTGCCAGCAGTGAACTTGACAGACTCAATCAGCCCCAGCATTTT
TRBJ2-2 TRBV7-8 TRBD1 NA CASRPTETGIHTGELFF TGTGCCAGCAGGCCAACGGAGACAGGGATCCACACCGGGGAGCTGTTTTTT
TRBJ1-1 TRBV24-1 NA few CATSDLDGLEAFF TGTGCCACCAGTGATCTTGACGGACTTGAAGCTTTCTTT
TRBJ1-6 TRBV27 NA NA CASSKALIGSQGGDSPLHF TGTGCCAGCAGTAAAGCCCTAATAGGGAGTCAGGGAGGCGATTCACCCCTCCACTTT
TRBJ2-7 TRBV28 TRBD1 NA CASSSGGSSYEQYF TGTGCCAGCAGTTCAGGGGGCAGCTCCTACGAGCAGTACTTC
TRBJ2-7 TRBV6-5 NA NA CASSQSHSSYEQYF TGTGCCAGCAGTCAATCGCATAGCTCCTACGAGCAGTACTTC
TRBJ1-5 TRBV6-1 TRBD1 few CASSERPGGDQPQHF TGTGCCAGCAGTGAACGTCCAGGGGGCGATCAGCCCCAGCATTTT
TRBJ2-3 TRBV28 NA NA CASSLHREFTDTQYF TGTGCCAGCAGTCTTCACAGGGAGTTCACAGATACGCAGTATTTT
TRBJ1-2 TRBV6-5 NA NA CASSFRVHYGYTF TGTGCCAGCAGTTTCCGGGTTCACTATGGCTACACCTTC
TRBJ1-2 TRBV11-2 NA NA CASSREGDGYTF TGTGCCAGCAGTCGTGAGGGAGATGGCTACACCTTC
TRBJ1-4 TRBV20-1 NA few CSASGIDTSNEKLFF TGCAGTGCTAGTGGGATTGACACGTCTAATGAAAAACTGTTTTTT
TRBJ1-1 TRBV30 TRBD1 NA CAWRGQLNTEAFF TGTGCCTGGAGGGGACAGTTAAACACTGAAGCTTTCTTT
TRBJ2-3 TRBV4-2 NA NA CASSAGTAGQEIF TGTGCCAGCAGTGCGGGGACAGCGGGACAGGAAATATTT
TRBJ2-7 TRBV11-1 NA NA CASSLGTFNEQYF TGTGCCAGCTCTCTCGGGACATTTAACGAGCAGTACTTC